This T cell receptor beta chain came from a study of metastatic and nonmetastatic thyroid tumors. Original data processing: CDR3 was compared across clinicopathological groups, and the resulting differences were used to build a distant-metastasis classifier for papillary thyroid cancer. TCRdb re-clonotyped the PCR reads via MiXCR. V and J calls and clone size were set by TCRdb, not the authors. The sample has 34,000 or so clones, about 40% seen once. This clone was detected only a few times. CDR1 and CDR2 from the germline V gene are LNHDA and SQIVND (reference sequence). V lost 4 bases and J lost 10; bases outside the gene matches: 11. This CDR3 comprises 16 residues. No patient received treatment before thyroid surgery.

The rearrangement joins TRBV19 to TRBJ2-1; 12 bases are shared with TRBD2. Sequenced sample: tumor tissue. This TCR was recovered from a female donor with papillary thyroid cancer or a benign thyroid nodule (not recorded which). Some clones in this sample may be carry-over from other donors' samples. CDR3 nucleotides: TGTGCCAGTAGTACCGCTAGCGGGGGGGGAATAAGCGAGCAGTTCTTC. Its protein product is CASSTASGGGISEQFF.